Detailed here is one T cell receptor (beta chain). Its specificity is not known. The CDR3 spans 19 residues. Trimming cost V 3 bases and J 7 bases, with 27 bases left between them. Germline values: CDR1 SGHAT, CDR2 FQNNGV. Three nested ARM-PCR rounds with V-beta and C-beta primers built TCRB libraries. TCRB-specific cDNA synthesis used approximately 0.49 ug of total RNA. TCRdb itself ran the multiplex PCR reads through MiXCR, one entry per CDR3 protein. In the table there are about 11,000 distinct CDR3 sequences, approximately 71% of which are singletons. This entry is derived from a study of tumor-infiltrating lymphocytes in glioblastoma multiforme. Study-wide results and caveats: Clone frequencies may be distorted by unequal TCR transcripts per cell. Just one glioblastoma patient contributed to the TCR-mutation comparison.

The chain couples TRBV11-2 to TRBJ2-2; a weak D match, TRBD2 (5 bases). The sample consisted of brain tumor tissue. The TCR comes from a male donor with glioblastoma. The chain's CDR3 is CASSLSPYRGEYSIGELFF. DNA for the CDR3: TGTGCCAGCAGCTTGAGTCCTTACCGGGGTGAATATAGCATCGGGGAGCTGTTTTTT.